This TCR beta chain was sequenced during a study of T cell changes during pregnancy in multiple sclerosis. Assay: immunoSEQ multiplex PCR; the TCRdb copy retains only in-frame clones and omits some. The top ten hold approximately 1.6% of the sample, which has approximately 89,000 clones, 90% to 95% seen once. Sequences were derived from peripheral blood, sampled after pregnancy. The receptor comes from a female donor in good health, enrolled as a control in a pregnancy study.

The CDR3 coding sequence is TGCAGCGTTGAAGACTTTAAGACTAGACTTAACACAGATACGCAGTATTTT. Translated: CSVEDFKTRLNTDTQYF. The chain has TRBV29-1 and TRBJ2-3, with a tentative D call TRBD2 (6 bases). The CDR3 sequence is 17 residues long. V was pared by 0 bases and J by 2 bases, with 18 bases between. CDR1 is SQVTM and CDR2 is ANQGSEA in the germline V gene.